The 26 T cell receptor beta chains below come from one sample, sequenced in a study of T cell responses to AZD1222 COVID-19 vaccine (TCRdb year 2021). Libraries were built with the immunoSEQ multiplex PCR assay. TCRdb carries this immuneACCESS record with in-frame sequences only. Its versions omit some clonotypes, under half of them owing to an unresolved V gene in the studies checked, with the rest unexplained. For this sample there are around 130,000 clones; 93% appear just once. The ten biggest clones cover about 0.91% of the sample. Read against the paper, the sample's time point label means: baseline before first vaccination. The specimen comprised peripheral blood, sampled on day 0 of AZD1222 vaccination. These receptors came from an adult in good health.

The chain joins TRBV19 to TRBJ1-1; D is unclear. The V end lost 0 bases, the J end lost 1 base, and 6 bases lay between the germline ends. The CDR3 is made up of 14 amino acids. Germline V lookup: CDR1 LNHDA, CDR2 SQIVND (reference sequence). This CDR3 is CASSIDLRNTEAFF. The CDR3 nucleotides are TGTGCCAGTAGTATAGATCTGAGGAACACTGAAGCTTTCTTT. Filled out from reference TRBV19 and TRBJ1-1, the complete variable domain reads DGGITQSPKYLFRKEGQNVTLSCEQNLNHDAMYWYRQDPGQGLRLIYYSQIVNDFQKGDIAEGYSVSREKKESFPLTVTSAQKNPTAFYLCASSIDLRNTEAFFGQGTRLTVV.

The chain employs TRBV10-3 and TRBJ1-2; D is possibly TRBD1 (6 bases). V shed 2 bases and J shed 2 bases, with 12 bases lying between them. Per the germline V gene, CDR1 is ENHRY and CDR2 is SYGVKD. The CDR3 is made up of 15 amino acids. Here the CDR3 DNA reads TGTGCCATCAGTGAGGGGGGCACACCGAACTATGGCTACACCTTC. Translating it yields CAISEGGTPNYGYTF.

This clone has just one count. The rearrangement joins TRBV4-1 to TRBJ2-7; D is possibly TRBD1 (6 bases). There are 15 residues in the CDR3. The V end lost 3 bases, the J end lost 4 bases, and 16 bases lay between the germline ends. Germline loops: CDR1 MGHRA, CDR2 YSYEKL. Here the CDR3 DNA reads TGCGCCAGCAGCCATCGAACAGGGATTGGGTACGAGCAGTACTTC. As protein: CASSHRTGIGYEQYF.

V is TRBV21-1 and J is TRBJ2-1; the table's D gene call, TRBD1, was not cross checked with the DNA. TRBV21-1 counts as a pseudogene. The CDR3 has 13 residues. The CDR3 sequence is CASSKDQNNEQFF. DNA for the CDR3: TGTGCCAGCAGCAAAGATCAGAACAATGAGCAGTTCTTC.

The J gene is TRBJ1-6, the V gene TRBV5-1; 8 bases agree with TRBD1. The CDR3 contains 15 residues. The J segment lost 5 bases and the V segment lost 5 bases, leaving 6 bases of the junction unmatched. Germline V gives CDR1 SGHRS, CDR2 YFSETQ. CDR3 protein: CASSHGQGNNSPLHF. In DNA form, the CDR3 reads TGCGCCAGCAGTCACGGACAGGGAAATAATTCACCCCTCCACTTT.

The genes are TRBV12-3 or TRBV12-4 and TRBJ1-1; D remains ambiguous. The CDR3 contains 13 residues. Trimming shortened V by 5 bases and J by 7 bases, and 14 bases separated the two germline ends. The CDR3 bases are TGTGCCAGCAGTGCCAACAGTGGACGTGAAGCTTTCTTT. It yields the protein CASSANSGREAFF.

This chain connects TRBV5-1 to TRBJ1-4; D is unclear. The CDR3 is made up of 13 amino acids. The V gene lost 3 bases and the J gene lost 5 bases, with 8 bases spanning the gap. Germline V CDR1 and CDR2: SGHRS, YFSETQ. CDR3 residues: CASSSRPNEKLFF. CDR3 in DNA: TGCGCCAGCAGCTCAAGACCAAATGAAAAACTGTTTTTT.

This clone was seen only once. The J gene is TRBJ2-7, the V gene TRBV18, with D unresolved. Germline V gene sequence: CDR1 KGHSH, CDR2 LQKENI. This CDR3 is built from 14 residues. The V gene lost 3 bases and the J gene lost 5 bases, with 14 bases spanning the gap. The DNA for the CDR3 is TGTGCCAGCTCACCCTCCACGGGTCGCGACGAGCAGTACTTC. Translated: CASSPSTGRDEQYF.

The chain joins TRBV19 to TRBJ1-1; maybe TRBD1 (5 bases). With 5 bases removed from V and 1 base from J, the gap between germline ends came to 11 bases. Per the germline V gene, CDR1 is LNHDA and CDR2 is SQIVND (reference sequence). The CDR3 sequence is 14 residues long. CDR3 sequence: CASSPSGPNTEAFF. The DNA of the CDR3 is TGTGCCAGTAGTCCCTCGGGGCCGAACACTGAAGCTTTCTTT.

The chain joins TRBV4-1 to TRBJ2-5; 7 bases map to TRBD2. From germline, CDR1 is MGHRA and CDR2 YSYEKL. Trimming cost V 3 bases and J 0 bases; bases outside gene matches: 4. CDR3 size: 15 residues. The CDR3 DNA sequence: TGCGCCAGCAGCCACGGGACTACGTACCAAGAGACCCAGTACTTC. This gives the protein CASSHGTTYQETQYF.

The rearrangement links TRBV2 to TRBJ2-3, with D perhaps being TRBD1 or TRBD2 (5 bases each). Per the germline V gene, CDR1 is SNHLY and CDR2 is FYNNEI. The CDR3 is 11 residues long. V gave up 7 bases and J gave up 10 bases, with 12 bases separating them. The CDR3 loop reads CASTPGAAQYF. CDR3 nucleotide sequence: TGTGCCAGCACCCCCGGGGCAGCGCAGTATTTT.

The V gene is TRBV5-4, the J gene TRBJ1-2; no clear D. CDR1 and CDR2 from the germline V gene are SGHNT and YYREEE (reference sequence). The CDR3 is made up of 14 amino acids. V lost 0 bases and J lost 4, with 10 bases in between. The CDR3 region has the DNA TGTGCCAGCAGCTTGGGGACCCCCTCCTATGGCTACACCTTC. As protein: CASSLGTPSYGYTF. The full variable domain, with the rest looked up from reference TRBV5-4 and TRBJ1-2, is ETGVTQSPTHLIKTRGQQVTLRCSSQSGHNTVSWYQQALGQGPQFIFQYYREEENGRGNFPPRFSGLQFPNYSSELNVNALELDDSALYLCASSLGTPSYGYTFGSGTRLTVV.

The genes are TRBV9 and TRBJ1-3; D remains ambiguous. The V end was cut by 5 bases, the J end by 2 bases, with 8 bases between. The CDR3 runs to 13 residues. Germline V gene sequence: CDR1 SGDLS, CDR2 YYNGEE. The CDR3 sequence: CASRPGAGNTIYF. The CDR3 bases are TGTGCCAGCAGGCCCGGGGCTGGAAACACCATATATTTT.

The CDR3: CASSFETHQETQYF. In DNA, the CDR3 is TGTGCCAGCAGCTTCGAGACTCACCAAGAGACCCAGTACTTC. This rearrangement joins TRBV5-4 to TRBJ2-5; D call uncertain. Per germline, CDR1 SGHNT and CDR2 YYREEE (reference sequence). V was pared by 2 bases and J by 0 bases, with 8 bases between. CDR3 length: 14 amino acids.

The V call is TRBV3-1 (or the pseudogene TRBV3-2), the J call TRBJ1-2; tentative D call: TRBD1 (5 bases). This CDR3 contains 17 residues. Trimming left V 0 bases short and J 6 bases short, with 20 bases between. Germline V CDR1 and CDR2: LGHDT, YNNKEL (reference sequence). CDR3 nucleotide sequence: TGTGCCAGCAGCCAAGATTTGGAAACCATTCGGGGGGATGGCTACACCTTC. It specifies CASSQDLETIRGDGYTF.

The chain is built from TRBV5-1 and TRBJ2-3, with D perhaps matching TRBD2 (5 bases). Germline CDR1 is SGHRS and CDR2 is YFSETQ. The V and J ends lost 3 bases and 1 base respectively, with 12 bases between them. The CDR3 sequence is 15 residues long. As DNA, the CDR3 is TGCGCCAGCAGCTCGACTACACAACGCACAGATACGCAGTATTTT. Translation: CASSSTTQRTDTQYF.

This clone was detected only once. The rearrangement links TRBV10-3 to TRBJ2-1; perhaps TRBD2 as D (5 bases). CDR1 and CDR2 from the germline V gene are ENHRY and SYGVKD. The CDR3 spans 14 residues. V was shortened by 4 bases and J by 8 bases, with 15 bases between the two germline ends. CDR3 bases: TGTGCCATCAGTGGCCTCGGAGGAAGGGATGAGCAGTTCTTC. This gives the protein CAISGLGGRDEQFF.

CDR3: CASSFAWGEETQYF. The CDR3 DNA reads as TGTGCCAGCAGCTTTGCGTGGGGGGAAGAGACCCAGTACTTC. The chain couples TRBV5-5 to TRBJ2-5; TRBD2 might be the D (6 bases). This CDR3 has 14 amino acids. Trimming took off 2 bases at V and 3 bases at J, with 11 bases between the two ends. Looked up from germline, CDR1 is SGHKS and CDR2 is YYEKEE (reference sequence).

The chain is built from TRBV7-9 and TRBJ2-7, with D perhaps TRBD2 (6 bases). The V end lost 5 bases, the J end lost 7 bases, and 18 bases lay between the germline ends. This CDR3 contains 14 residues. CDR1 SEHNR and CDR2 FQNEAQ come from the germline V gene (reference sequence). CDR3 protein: CASSPGTAWWEQYF. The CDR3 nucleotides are TGTGCCAGCAGCCCGGGGACTGCATGGTGGGAGCAGTACTTC.

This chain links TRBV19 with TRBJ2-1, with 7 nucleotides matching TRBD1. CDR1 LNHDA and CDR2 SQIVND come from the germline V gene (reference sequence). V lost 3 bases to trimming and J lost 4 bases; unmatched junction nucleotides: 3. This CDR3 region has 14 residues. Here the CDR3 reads CASSMDRPYNEQFF. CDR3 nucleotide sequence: TGTGCCAGTAGTATGGACAGGCCATACAATGAGCAGTTCTTC.

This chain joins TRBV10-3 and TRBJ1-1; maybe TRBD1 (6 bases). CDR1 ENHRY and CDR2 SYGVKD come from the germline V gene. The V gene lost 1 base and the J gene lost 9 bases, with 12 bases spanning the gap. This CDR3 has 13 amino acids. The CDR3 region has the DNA TGTGCCATCAGTGAGTTGAATCAGGGGAAAGCTTTCTTT. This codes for CAISELNQGKAFF.

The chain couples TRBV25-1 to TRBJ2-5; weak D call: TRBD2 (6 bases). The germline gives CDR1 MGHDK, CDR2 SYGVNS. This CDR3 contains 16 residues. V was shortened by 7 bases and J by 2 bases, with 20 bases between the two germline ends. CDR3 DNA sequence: TGTGCCAGCACCTTGGGGGGTAGGGAGGAACAAGAGACCCAGTACTTC. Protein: CASTLGGREEQETQYF.

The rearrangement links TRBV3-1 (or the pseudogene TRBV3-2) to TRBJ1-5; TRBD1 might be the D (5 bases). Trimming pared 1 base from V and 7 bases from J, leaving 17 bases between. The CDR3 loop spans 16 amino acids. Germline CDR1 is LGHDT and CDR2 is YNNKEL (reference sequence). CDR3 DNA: TGTGCCAGCAGCCAAGGATTTGATGCTCGGGGGCAGCCCCAGCATTTT. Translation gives CASSQGFDARGQPQHF.

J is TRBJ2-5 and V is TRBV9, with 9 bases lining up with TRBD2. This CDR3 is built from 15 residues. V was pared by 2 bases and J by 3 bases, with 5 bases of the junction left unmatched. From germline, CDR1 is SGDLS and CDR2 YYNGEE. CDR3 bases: TGTGCCAGCAGCGTGGCGGGGGGGAGAAAAGAGACCCAGTACTTC. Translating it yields CASSVAGGRKETQYF.

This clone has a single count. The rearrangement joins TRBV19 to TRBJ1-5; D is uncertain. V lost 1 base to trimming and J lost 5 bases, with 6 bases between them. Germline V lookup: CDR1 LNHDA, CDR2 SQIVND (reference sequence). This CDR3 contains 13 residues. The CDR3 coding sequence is TGTGCCAGTAGTATAGGTAGGCATCAGCCCCAGCATTTT. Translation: CASSIGRHQPQHF.

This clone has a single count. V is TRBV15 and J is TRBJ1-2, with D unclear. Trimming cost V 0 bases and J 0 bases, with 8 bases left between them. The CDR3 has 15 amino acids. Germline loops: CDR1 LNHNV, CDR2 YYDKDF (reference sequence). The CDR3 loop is CATSRDLGSNYGYTF. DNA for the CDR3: TGTGCCACCAGCAGAGATCTTGGATCTAACTATGGCTACACCTTC.